This T cell receptor beta chain was retrieved from a study of T cells after yellow fever vaccination. Study-wide points: The study re-detected most primary-vaccination clones after the booster (around 96% CD4, roughly 88% CD8).

The CDR3 runs 15 residues. V lost 5 bases, J lost 5 bases, and 19 bases lay in between. CDR1 and CDR2 (germline): SGHRS, YFSETQ. From the 5' RACE reads, TCRdb called clonotypes with MiXCR, one entry per CDR3 protein. The sample lists approximately 140,000 distinct CDR3 sequences, 7% to 9% occurring once. This clonotype appeared many times. The antigen remains unidentified. The sample consisted of CD4+ T cells sorted from PBMCs, taken 5 days after the yellow fever booster vaccination. The clonotype was recovered from a man under 40 who received the YFV17D yellow fever vaccine. V gene TRBV5-1 combines with J gene TRBJ2-5, with no clear D. CDR3 amino acids: CASRSPSGAGETQYF. Here the CDR3 DNA reads TGCGCCAGCAGATCCCCCTCCGGTGCCGGGGAGACCCAGTACTTC.